This T cell receptor (beta chain) was observed in a study of CD8 T cells in Susac syndrome. RNA amounts of roughly 0.45 to 1 ug underwent reverse transcription with random hexamers. A single record per CDR3 protein comes from TCRdb applying MiXCR to the immunoSEQ multiplex PCR reads. The data show about 240,000 distinct CDR3 sequences, 90% to 96% seen once. The CDR3 runs to 16 residues. Trimming removed 3 bases from V and 7 bases from J; junction bases left unmatched: 9. Germline V gene sequence: CDR1 SGHDN, CDR2 FVKESK. The sequenced sample consisted of CD4+ T cells from PBMCs. The TCR originated in a human donor with Susac syndrome. The chain is built from TRBV14 and TRBJ2-1; TRBD1 matches at 10 bases. In DNA form, the CDR3 reads TGTGCCAGCAGCCAGGACGTAGGACAGGGGGAGAATGAGCAGTTCTTC. Encoded protein: CASSQDVGQGENEQFF. Supplemented by reference TRBV14 and TRBJ2-1, the full variable domain reads EAGVTQFPSHSVIEKGQTVTLRCDPISGHDNLYWYRRVMGKEIKFLLHFVKESKQDESGMPNNRFLAERTGGTYSTLKVQPAELEDSGVYFCASSQDVGQGENEQFFGPGTRLTVL.